Below, 30 T cell receptor beta chains from the same sample are listed, as sequenced in a study of CD8 T cells in Susac syndrome. Roughly 0.45 to 1 ug RNA was reverse transcribed with random hexamers. TCRdb ran MiXCR on the immunoSEQ multiplex PCR reads and lists one entry per CDR3 protein. The table lists around 130,000 distinct CDR3 sequences, 96% of them singletons, with roughly 0.14% in the top ten. Sequencing used CD4+ T cells from PBMCs. All receptors come from a human donor with Susac syndrome.

The chain employs TRBV11-2 and TRBJ1-5; D not resolved. CDR1 SGHAT and CDR2 FQNNGV come from the germline V gene. With 1 base removed from V and 1 base from J, the gap between germline ends came to 2 bases. The length of the CDR3 is 13 residues. The CDR3 DNA sequence: TGTGCCAGCAGCTTAGTCAGCAATCAGCCCCAGCATTTT. Protein product: CASSLVSNQPQHF. Filled out from reference TRBV11-2 and TRBJ1-5, the complete variable domain reads EAGVAQSPRYKIIEKRQSVAFWCNPISGHATLYWYQQILGQGPKLLIQFQNNGVVDDSQLPKDRFSAERLKGVDSTLKIQPAKLEDSAVYLCASSLVSNQPQHFGDGTRLSIL.

The chain has TRBV29-1 and TRBJ1-2; D possibly corresponds to TRBD1 (6 bases). V lost 3 bases to trimming and J lost 0 bases, with 11 bases between them. CDR3 length: 14 amino acids. From germline, CDR1 is SQVTM and CDR2 ANQGSEA. The DNA of the CDR3 is TGCAGCGTTGATGGGGACACGACTAACTATGGCTACACCTTC. The encoded protein is CSVDGDTTNYGYTF. Based on the CDR3 plus reference TRBV29-1 and TRBJ1-2, the full variable domain is SAVISQKPSRDICQRGTSLTIQCQVDSQVTMMFWYRQQPGQSLTLIATANQGSEATYESGFVIDKFPISRPNLTFSTLTVSNMSPEDSSIYLCSVDGDTTNYGYTFGSGTRLTVV.

The rearrangement uses TRBV30 and TRBJ1-1; 10 bases map to TRBD1. The CDR3 is 15 residues long. J was trimmed by 6 bases and V by 1 base; bases with no gene match: 8. CDR1 and CDR2 (germline): GTSNPN, SVGIG (reference sequence). The CDR3 protein is CAWSDPGTGVPEAFF. CDR3 DNA: TGTGCCTGGAGTGACCCCGGGACAGGGGTCCCTGAAGCTTTCTTT. The variable domain in full, completed from reference TRBV30 and TRBJ1-1, reads SQTIHQWPATLVQPVGSPLSLECTVEGTSNPNLYWYRQAAGRGLQLLFYSVGIGQISSEVPQNLSASRPQDRQFILSSKKLLLSDSGFYLCAWSDPGTGVPEAFFGQGTRLTVV.

This chain links TRBV12-3 or TRBV12-4 with TRBJ2-3; unclear D gene. This CDR3 has 13 residues. V lost 7 bases, J lost 4 bases, and 12 bases lay in between. As DNA, the CDR3 is TGTGCCAGCAAGCCTCTGGCCTCAGATACGCAGTATTTT. This encodes CASKPLASDTQYF.

The chain carries TRBV12-5 and TRBJ1-1; no clear D gene. CDR1 is LGHNT, CDR2 FRNRAP, per germline. The CDR3 runs to 12 residues. Trimming stripped 1 base from V and 7 bases from J, with 7 bases between. The CDR3 region is CASGLGIFEAFF. As DNA, the CDR3 is TGTGCTAGTGGTTTGGGGATATTTGAAGCTTTCTTT.

This clonotype appeared once. This chain uses TRBV20-1 with TRBJ2-5; 7 bases agree with TRBD1. Germline loops: CDR1 DFQATT, CDR2 SNEGSKA (reference sequence). The CDR3 has 11 amino acids. V gave up 5 bases and J gave up 9 bases; unmatched junction bases: 6. The CDR3 DNA reads TGCAGTGCTTGGGACAGCCTAGCCCAGTACTTC. Its protein product is CSAWDSLAQYF.

The chain is built from TRBV25-1 and TRBJ2-4; TRBD2 is a possible D gene (5 bases). Trimming stripped 3 bases from V and 0 bases from J, with 12 bases between. From germline, CDR1 is MGHDK and CDR2 SYGVNS. The CDR3 contains 16 residues. The CDR3 DNA sequence: TGTGCCAGCAGTGAGCCTCCCGGACTAGCCAAAAACATTCAGTACTTC. This encodes CASSEPPGLAKNIQYF. The variable domain in full, completed from reference TRBV25-1 and TRBJ2-4, reads EADIYQTPRYLVIGTGKKITLECSQTMGHDKMYWYQQDPGMELHLIHYSYGVNSTEKGDLSSESTVSRIRTEHFPLTLESARPSHTSQYLCASSEPPGLAKNIQYFGAGTRLSVL.

In DNA, the CDR3 is TGTGCCAGCAGTTTTCCAAGGGGGCGCGGGGATGGCTACACCTTC. Translation gives CASSFPRGRGDGYTF. The chain links TRBV28 to TRBJ1-2, with 7 positions matching TRBD1. V dropped 3 bases and J dropped 6; count of bases not matched to a gene: 10. Per the germline V gene, CDR1 is MDHEN and CDR2 is SYDVKM. The CDR3 consists of 15 residues.

The chain links TRBV6-2 or TRBV6-3 to TRBJ1-5; a possible D gene is TRBD1 (5 bases). The CDR3 spans 15 residues. V lost 6 bases and J 2 bases, leaving 14 bases between the germline ends. Per germline, CDR1 MNHEY and CDR2 SVGEGT. The CDR3 loop is CASSYPSRGNQPQHF. The CDR3 DNA follows: TGTGCCAGCAGCTACCCGAGCAGGGGCAATCAGCCCCAGCATTTT.

The V gene is TRBV5-6, the J gene TRBJ2-5; 9 bases line up with TRBD1. Losses at the gene ends were 3 bases for V and 2 bases for J; bases not matched to a gene: 5. Per germline, CDR1 SGHDT and CDR2 YYEEEE. The CDR3 is 15 residues long. The CDR3, as DNA: TGTGCCAGCAGCTGGGGACAGGGACTTCAAGAGACCCAGTACTTC. Translating gives CASSWGQGLQETQYF. Full variable domain (rest looked up from reference TRBV5-6 and TRBJ2-5): DAGVTQSPTHLIKTRGQQVTLRCSPKSGHDTVSWYQQALGQGPQFIFQYYEEEERQRGNFPDRFSGHQFPNYSSELNVNALLLGDSALYLCASSWGQGLQETQYFGPGTRLLVL.

This chain connects TRBV29-1 to TRBJ2-7, with no clear D. The germline gives CDR1 SQVTM, CDR2 ANQGSEA. Trimming stripped 5 bases from V and 3 bases from J, with 8 bases between. This CDR3 comprises 11 residues. For the CDR3, the DNA is TGCAGCGTTCGTTACGTCTACGAGCAGTACTTC. Amino acid sequence: CSVRYVYEQYF.

The chain recombines TRBV12-3 or TRBV12-4 with TRBJ1-5; maybe TRBD1 (5 bases). The CDR3 contains 13 residues. The V end lost 6 bases, the J end lost 3 bases, and 9 bases lay between the germline ends. This CDR3 reads CASSQGLNQPQHF. CDR3 in DNA: TGTGCCAGCAGCCAGGGTCTCAATCAGCCCCAGCATTTT.

The chain employs TRBV28 and TRBJ2-5, with D possibly matching TRBD1 (5 bases). The CDR3 extends over 16 amino acids. The ends were cut back, 5 bases at V and 0 bases at J, with 16 bases in the middle. The germline CDR1 and CDR2 sequences are MDHEN and SYDVKM. The CDR3 DNA reads TGTGCCAGCAGTCAGGGCCAGGGCGGATACCAAGAGACCCAGTACTTC. This gives the protein CASSQGQGGYQETQYF.

The V gene is TRBV7-2, the J gene TRBJ1-5, with D uncertain. Trimming left V 2 bases short and J 7 bases short, with 15 bases between. There are 15 residues in the CDR3. Looked up from germline, CDR1 is SGHTA and CDR2 is FQGNSA. The CDR3 coding sequence is TGTGCCAGCAGCTTATTTTTGAAGGGTAGCCAGCCCCAGCATTTT. Translated: CASSLFLKGSQPQHF. The variable domain in full, completed from reference TRBV7-2 and TRBJ1-5, reads GAGVSQSPSNKVTEKGKDVELRCDPISGHTALYWYRQSLGQGLEFLIYFQGNSAPDKSGLPSDRFSAERTGGSVSTLTIQRTQQEDSAVYLCASSLFLKGSQPQHFGDGTRLSIL.

This clonotype was observed once. The CDR3: CASSTTGTKSVDTF. CDR3 DNA sequence: TGTGCCAGCAGCACTACCGGGACAAAAAGTGTGGACACCTTC. V gene TRBV7-9 combines with J gene TRBJ1-2; TRBD1 is a possible D gene (6 bases). The V end lost 5 bases, the J end lost 12 bases, and 22 bases lay between the germline ends. CDR3 length: 14 residues. Per the germline V gene, CDR1 is SEHNR and CDR2 is FQNEAQ (reference sequence).

The chain carries TRBV20-1 and TRBJ2-5, with a tentative D call TRBD2 (5 bases). Trimming took off 0 bases at V and 7 bases at J, with 27 bases between the two ends. CDR3 length equals 18 residues. Germline V gene lookup returns CDR1 DFQATT and CDR2 SNEGSKA (reference sequence). The CDR3 spells CSAREISRWETPAVTQYF. The CDR3 nucleotides are TGCAGTGCTAGAGAGATCTCCCGGTGGGAGACCCCCGCCGTGACCCAGTACTTC.

This chain connects TRBV15 to TRBJ1-5, with unresolved D. Trimming cost V 3 bases and J 9 bases, with 12 bases left between them. The CDR3 is made up of 13 amino acids. Per germline, CDR1 LNHNV and CDR2 YYDKDF (reference sequence). The CDR3 is CATSSLNGGPQHF. CDR3 bases: TGTGCCACCAGCAGCCTAAACGGTGGGCCCCAGCATTTT.

The chain couples TRBV4-3 to TRBJ2-1; possibly TRBD1 or TRBD2 for D (5 bases each). CDR3 length: 16 amino acids. Trimming cost V 4 bases and J 9 bases, with 22 bases left between them. CDR1 and CDR2 (germline): LGHNA, YSLEER. The CDR3 loop reads CASSLQAAALKGEQFF. Here the CDR3 DNA reads TGCGCCAGCAGCCTACAGGCAGCGGCCCTGAAGGGTGAGCAGTTCTTC.

The genes are TRBV20-1 and TRBJ1-1; 9 nucleotides agree with TRBD1. With V trimmed by 6 bases and J by 7 bases, 6 bases remained unmatched. The CDR3 consists of 12 residues. CDR1 and CDR2 from the germline V gene are DFQATT and SNEGSKA (reference sequence). The CDR3 here is CSATQGANEAFF. Written as DNA, the CDR3 is TGCAGTGCAACACAGGGGGCGAATGAAGCTTTCTTT.

The chain has TRBV6-5 and TRBJ2-1; 11 nucleotides agree with TRBD2. The CDR3 is 13 residues long. V lost 7 bases and J lost 13; bases outside the gene matches: 9. Germline V CDR1 and CDR2: MNHEY, SVGAGI. The CDR3 reads CASTHPTSGAQFF. CDR3 in DNA: TGTGCCAGCACCCACCCGACTAGCGGGGCCCAGTTCTTC.

This chain uses TRBV7-2 with TRBJ2-1; D gene uncertain. There are 13 residues in the CDR3. V dropped 2 bases and J dropped 8 bases, with 10 bases sitting between them. The germline V gene encodes CDR1 SGHTA and CDR2 FQGNSA. CDR3 sequence reads: CASSLRVGHEQFF. The CDR3 DNA reads TGTGCCAGCAGCTTACGGGTAGGGCATGAGCAGTTCTTC.

This sequence joins TRBV25-1 and TRBJ1-2, with a weak D call TRBD1 (5 bases). V gave up 3 bases and J gave up 3 bases, with 17 bases separating them. The germline V gene encodes CDR1 MGHDK and CDR2 SYGVNS. The CDR3 is 16 residues long. Written as DNA, the CDR3 is TGTGCCAGCAGTGACTCCCTGGGTGGGGCGCACTATGGCTACACCTTC. Its translation: CASSDSLGGAHYGYTF.

The chain recombines TRBV20-1 with TRBJ1-1; D is undetermined. CDR1 DFQATT and CDR2 SNEGSKA come from the germline V gene (reference sequence). The CDR3 length is 11 residues. Trimming shortened V by 6 bases and J by 1 base, and 6 bases separated the two germline ends. CDR3 region: CSAGENTEAFF. As DNA, the CDR3 is TGCAGTGCGGGAGAGAACACTGAAGCTTTCTTT.

The DNA of the CDR3 is TGCGCCAGCAGCCAAGGGGGACTAGCGTTCACCTACAATGAGCAGTTCTTC. This encodes CASSQGGLAFTYNEQFF. V is TRBV4-3 and J is TRBJ2-1; 10 bases align to TRBD2. The V segment lost 1 base and the J segment 2 bases; nucleotides outside the gene matches: 5. This CDR3 is 17 amino acids long. CDR1 LGHNA and CDR2 YSLEER come from the germline V gene.

The genes are TRBV9 and TRBJ1-2; D unresolved. The germline V gene has CDR1 SGDLS and CDR2 YYNGEE. The V end was cut by 3 bases, the J end by 4 bases, with 7 bases between. CDR3 length equals 12 residues. The CDR3 sequence: CASSGGRYGYTF. The CDR3 DNA reads TGTGCCAGCAGCGGCGGGCGCTATGGCTACACCTTC. Drawing the rest from reference TRBV9 and TRBJ1-2, the complete variable domain is DSGVTQTPKHLITATGQRVTLRCSPRSGDLSVYWYQQSLDQGLQFLIQYYNGEERAKGNILERFSAQQFPDLHSELNLSSLELGDSALYFCASSGGRYGYTFGSGTRLTVV.

This chain joins TRBV11-2 and TRBJ1-4, with D unclear. V was pared by 3 bases and J by 5 bases, with 10 bases between. This CDR3 region has 14 residues. Germline lookup yields CDR1 SGHAT and CDR2 FQNNGV. The CDR3 bases are TGTGCCAGCAGCTTCGGTAGTCTGAATGAAAAACTGTTTTTT. It specifies CASSFGSLNEKLFF.

The chain is built from TRBV2 and TRBJ2-3; D is possibly TRBD2 (7 bases). This CDR3 comprises 15 residues. Germline CDR1 is SNHLY and CDR2 is FYNNEI. V was shortened by 4 bases and J by 10 bases, with 21 bases between the two germline ends. In DNA, the CDR3 is TGTGCCAGCAGTGTGGGGCTAGCGGACCCAGGGGCGCAGTATTTT. It encodes CASSVGLADPGAQYF.

V usage is TRBV9 and J usage is TRBJ2-1, with TRBD2 matching 9 bases. CDR1 and CDR2 from the germline V gene are SGDLS and YYNGEE. V shed 4 bases and J 15 bases; nucleotides not matched to a gene: 17. The CDR3 totals 15 residues. The CDR3 loop is CASSPLASGTLAAFF. CDR3 DNA: TGTGCCAGCAGCCCCCTGGCTAGCGGGACGCTGGCCGCGTTCTTC.

This chain joins TRBV25-1 and TRBJ2-7; D uncertain. Germline CDR1 reads MGHDK; CDR2 reads SYGVNS. The CDR3 extends over 13 amino acids. The ends were cut back, 1 base at V and 6 bases at J, with 10 bases in the middle. CDR3 loop: CASSESGFIEQYF. The CDR3 bases are TGTGCCAGCAGTGAATCGGGCTTTATCGAGCAGTACTTC.

This clonotype was seen a few times. The chain joins TRBV20-1 to TRBJ2-3; TRBD2 matches 7 bases. The V gene end was trimmed by 7 bases and the J gene end by 3 bases; junction bases not matched to a gene: 7. The CDR3 has 13 amino acids. The germline V gene encodes CDR1 DFQATT and CDR2 SNEGSKA (reference sequence). The CDR3 loop reads CSVGGRATDTQYF. The CDR3 coding sequence is TGCAGTGTAGGCGGGAGAGCTACAGATACGCAGTATTTT.